The present TCR beta chain was sequenced within a study of T-cell reconstitution after alpha-beta-depleted transplantation in children. This clonotype was seen only a few times. The antigen remains undetermined. Whole-study findings and limits: By about two months after transplant, alpha-beta T cells reportedly arose from several hundred graft clones that had expanded.

The CDR3 has 13 residues. Germline CDR1 reads DFQATT; CDR2 reads SNEGSKA (reference sequence). V was trimmed by 3 bases and J by 4 bases, leaving 12 bases between them. Construction of the TCRbeta library involved unique molecular identifiers. TCRdb recomputed calls from the PCR reads with MiXCR, one row per CDR3 protein. The profile covers 75,000 to 80,000 distinct CDR3 sequences, with 15% to 20% appearing a single time and approximately 51% taken by the ten largest. The sequencing used PBMCs, mostly from graft donor cells, collected 360 days after TCRalphabeta/CD19-depleted stem cell transplant. The sequence was obtained from a male patient under 10 years old who had a stem cell transplant for acute lymphoblastic leukemia, so the T cells may come from the graft donor. J is TRBJ1-2 and V is TRBV20-1, with a possible D match to TRBD1 (5 bases). The chain's CDR3 is CSASPGVGYGYTF. The DNA of the CDR3 is TGCAGTGCTAGTCCGGGGGTGGGCTATGGCTACACCTTC.